One sample yielded the 25 T cell receptor beta chains listed below, sequenced in a study of T-cell memory formation after mild COVID-19. From the 5' RACE reads, TCRdb called clonotypes with MiXCR, one entry per CDR3 protein. The sample shows 120,000 or so distinct CDR3 sequences, roughly 15% of them seen only once. Sequencing was done on a sample of PBMCs or a T cell subset sorted from them (not recorded which). The receptor set was obtained from an adult woman who had mild COVID-19 (a few samples of this study predate the infection). Cell type and time point are not known.

The sample holds a few counts of this clonotype. The J gene is TRBJ2-1, the V gene TRBV9, with no clear D. The CDR3 is 15 residues long. CDR1 SGDLS and CDR2 YYNGEE come from the germline V gene. V lost 3 bases, J lost 0 bases, and 10 bases lay in between. CDR3 amino acids: CASSAAPSSYNEQFF. The CDR3 nucleotides read TGTGCCAGCAGCGCCGCCCCGAGCTCCTACAATGAGCAGTTCTTC.

The rearrangement uses TRBV7-6 and TRBJ2-1; 9 bases fit TRBD2. V lost 5 bases to trimming and J lost 8 bases; unmatched junction nucleotides: 13. The germline CDR1 and CDR2 sequences are SGHVS and FNYEAQ. This CDR3 spans 16 amino acids. DNA for the CDR3: TGTGCCAGCAGCCCGACGTGGGCTAGCGGGAAGGATGAGCAGTTCTTC. This translates into CASSPTWASGKDEQFF. The full variable domain, completed using reference TRBV7-6 and TRBJ2-1, is GAGVSQSPRYKVTKRGQDVALRCDPISGHVSLYWYRQALGQGPEFLTYFNYEAQQDKSGLPNDRFSAERPEGSISTLTIQRTEQRDSAMYRCASSPTWASGKDEQFFGPGTRLTVL.

This clonotype has only a few counts. This rearrangement joins TRBV12-3 or TRBV12-4 to TRBJ2-7; the match to TRBD1 covers 8 bases. The CDR3 covers 16 residues. The junction had 8 bases not matched to a gene; V was cut back by 1 base and J by 3 bases. CDR3 sequence reads: CASSLGPGTGDYEQYF. The CDR3 DNA reads TGTGCCAGCAGTTTAGGTCCAGGGACAGGAGACTACGAGCAGTACTTC.

The chain uses TRBV2 and TRBJ1-6; 7 bases match TRBD1. With V trimmed by 8 bases and J by 0 bases, 16 bases remained unmatched. The germline V gene has CDR1 SNHLY and CDR2 FYNNEI. CDR3 length: 19 residues. CDR3 residues: CASLELGTAPSSYNSPLHF. The CDR3 DNA reads as TGTGCCAGCTTAGAGCTTGGGACAGCCCCTAGCTCCTATAATTCACCCCTCCACTTT.

This clonotype has only a few counts. For the CDR3, the DNA is TGCGCCAGCAGCCACGACTACGCGAATGAGCAGTTCTTC. It encodes CASSHDYANEQFF. This sequence joins TRBV4-1 and TRBJ2-1, with D possibly being TRBD2 (5 bases). Trimming removed 3 bases from V and 7 bases from J, with 10 bases in between. Germline V gene sequence: CDR1 MGHRA, CDR2 YSYEKL. The CDR3 contains 13 residues.

The gene calls are TRBV6-5 and TRBJ2-1; D assignment may be TRBD1 or TRBD2 (5 bases each). The V end was cut by 2 bases, the J end by 5 bases, with 10 bases between. Per the germline V gene, CDR1 is MNHEY and CDR2 is SVGAGI. This CDR3 is built from 14 residues. CDR3 DNA: TGTGCCAGCAGTTACACGGGGCTAGACAATGAGCAGTTCTTC. It codes for CASSYTGLDNEQFF.

This clonotype showed up just a few times. This rearrangement joins TRBV29-1 to TRBJ2-7; D perhaps matches TRBD2 (7 bases). Trimming shortened V by 4 bases and J by 2 bases, and 21 bases separated the two germline ends. Germline lookup yields CDR1 SQVTM and CDR2 ANQGSEA. CDR3 length: 16 residues. The CDR3 loop reads CSVVVGRGRHTYEQYF. The CDR3 DNA reads as TGCAGCGTTGTGGTGGGGCGGGGGCGTCATACCTACGAGCAGTACTTC.

This clonotype was observed a few times. V usage is TRBV19 and J usage is TRBJ1-1; TRBD1 agrees at 10 bases. Per germline, CDR1 LNHDA and CDR2 SQIVND (reference sequence). Trimming removed 8 bases from V and 2 bases from J; junction bases left unmatched: 2. This CDR3 contains 13 residues. CDR3 nucleotides: TGTGCCAGTCGGGACAGGGGAAACACTGAAGCTTTCTTT. It specifies CASRDRGNTEAFF.

The sample holds a few counts of this clonotype. The CDR3 here is CASSFEQAKLHEQFF. The CDR3 DNA follows: TGTGCCAGCAGCTTCGAACAGGCAAAACTACATGAGCAGTTCTTC. The rearrangement links TRBV7-9 to TRBJ2-1, with D tentatively TRBD1 (5 bases). The germline V and J ends were trimmed by 3 bases and 8 bases, with 17 bases remaining between them. The CDR3 contains 15 residues. In germline, CDR1 is SEHNR, CDR2 FQNEAQ (reference sequence).

The CDR3 DNA sequence: TGTGCCAGCAGCCTCCGCAAAGGGACGGGAGCTTTCTTT. Protein product: CASSLRKGTGAFF. The chain has TRBV14 and TRBJ1-1; the D gene is possibly TRBD1 (5 bases). CDR1 and CDR2 (germline): SGHDN, FVKESK. This CDR3 is built from 13 residues. V lost 4 bases and J 10 bases, leaving 16 bases between the germline ends.

A few counts support this clonotype. This chain joins TRBV20-1 and TRBJ2-3; maybe TRBD2 (7 bases). Germline CDR1 is DFQATT and CDR2 is SNEGSKA (reference sequence). The CDR3 loop spans 15 amino acids. CDR3 sequence: CSAKPRGAISDTQYF. CDR3 bases: TGCTCGGCTAAGCCACGGGGGGCAATATCGGATACGCAGTATTTT.

This clonotype was seen only a few times. The V gene is TRBV6-6, the J gene TRBJ2-1; 10 nucleotides align to TRBD2. V was pared by 4 bases and J by 7 bases, with 7 bases of the junction left unmatched. Germline assignment: CDR1 MNHNY and CDR2 SVGAGI (reference sequence). The CDR3 loop spans 15 amino acids. This chain's CDR3 is CASSSTSGGVNEQFF. For the CDR3, the DNA is TGTGCCAGCAGTTCCACGAGCGGGGGGGTAAATGAGCAGTTCTTC.

V gene TRBV7-9 combines with J gene TRBJ2-5; tentative D call: TRBD2 (5 bases). The germline V gene encodes CDR1 SEHNR and CDR2 FQNEAQ (reference sequence). The V gene lost 2 bases and the J gene lost 3 bases, with 10 bases spanning the gap. This CDR3 has 14 amino acids. The CDR3 is CASSLTPSKETQYF. In DNA, the CDR3 is TGTGCCAGCAGCTTAACTCCTAGCAAAGAGACCCAGTACTTC.

This clonotype was seen repeatedly, ten times or more. V is TRBV4-3 and J is TRBJ2-5, with D perhaps matching TRBD1 (5 bases). The V end lost 0 bases, the J end lost 7 bases, and 12 bases lay between the germline ends. The CDR3 consists of 14 residues. CDR1 and CDR2 (germline): LGHNA, YSLEER. The CDR3 reads CASSQDTGSGTQYF. Written as DNA, the CDR3 is TGCGCCAGCAGCCAAGACACAGGCTCGGGGACCCAGTACTTC.

The CDR3 DNA follows: TGTGCCTGGGAAGAATATTCAGGACAGGCTTTCTCCTACGAGCAGTACTTC. Its translation: CAWEEYSGQAFSYEQYF. The chain joins TRBV30 to TRBJ2-7; 7 bases are a match to TRBD1. In germline, CDR1 is GTSNPN, CDR2 SVGIG (reference sequence). V was clipped by 5 bases and J by 0 bases; unmatched bases: 16. The CDR3 runs 17 residues. Together with reference TRBV30 and TRBJ2-7, the CDR3 gives the full variable domain: SQTIHQWPATLVQPVGSPLSLECTVEGTSNPNLYWYRQAAGRGLQLLFYSVGIGQISSEVPQNLSASRPQDRQFILSSKKLLLSDSGFYLCAWEEYSGQAFSYEQYFGPGTRLTVT.

The rearrangement joins TRBV11-3 to TRBJ1-2, with a weak D call TRBD1 (6 bases). Germline V CDR1 and CDR2: SGHNT, YENEEA. V lost 0 bases and J lost 4, with 18 bases in between. The CDR3 runs to 17 residues. CDR3 in amino acids: CASSLDGPGVRTYGYTF. The CDR3, as DNA: TGTGCCAGCAGCTTAGATGGCCCAGGGGTGAGGACCTATGGCTACACCTTC.

This chain links TRBV20-1 with TRBJ2-1; 8 bases agree with TRBD2. Germline lookup yields CDR1 DFQATT and CDR2 SNEGSKA (reference sequence). V shed 3 bases, J shed 7 bases, and the junction held 14 bases outside the gene matches. The CDR3 runs to 16 residues. The chain's CDR3 is CSASAPGLVGKNEQFF. The CDR3 DNA reads as TGCAGTGCTAGTGCCCCGGGACTAGTCGGTAAAAATGAGCAGTTCTTC.

The chain carries TRBV5-1 and TRBJ1-2; D is unclear. With 0 bases removed from V and 7 bases from J, the gap between germline ends came to 16 bases. CDR3 length: 15 amino acids. The V gene's germline CDR1 is SGHRS and CDR2 YFSETQ. The CDR3 DNA follows: TGCGCCAGCAGCTTGGGAGGACTCCAGAAGGGTGGCTACACCTTC. Translating gives CASSLGGLQKGGYTF.

The sample holds a few counts of this clonotype. The chain recombines TRBV25-1 with TRBJ2-7; 7 bases match TRBD1. The germline V gene has CDR1 MGHDK and CDR2 SYGVNS. CDR3 length: 14 amino acids. V trimming: 5 bases; J trimming: 4 bases; junction bases outside the gene matches: 8. In DNA, the CDR3 is TGTGCCAGCAGTCTGACAGGGACACTGTACGAGCAGTACTTC. Amino acid sequence: CASSLTGTLYEQYF.

V gene TRBV11-1 combines with J gene TRBJ2-1; 10 positions agree with TRBD2. The CDR3 contains 16 residues. Germline V gene lookup returns CDR1 SGHAT and CDR2 FQDESV (reference sequence). V shed 1 base, J shed 8 bases, and the junction held 8 bases outside the gene matches. In nucleotides, the CDR3 is TGTGCCAGCAGCTTAGAATTACTAGCGGGGTACGATGAGCAGTTCTTC. This sequence encodes CASSLELLAGYDEQFF.

This clonotype was observed a handful of times. The CDR3 DNA is TGTGCCAGTAGTCCCCCAGAGTACAATGAGCAGTTCTTC. Translated, it gives CASSPPEYNEQFF. The chain links TRBV19 to TRBJ2-1, with D unresolved. Trimming stripped 5 bases from V and 4 bases from J, with 9 bases between. This CDR3 region has 13 residues. Germline V gene lookup returns CDR1 LNHDA and CDR2 SQIVND (reference sequence).

Only a few counts were recorded for this clonotype. J is TRBJ2-5 and V is TRBV5-1; D uncertain. Trimming shortened V by 3 bases and J by 9 bases, and 12 bases separated the two germline ends. This CDR3 is 12 amino acids long. Germline lookup yields CDR1 SGHRS and CDR2 YFSETQ. The CDR3 sequence: CASSSDPTSQYF. In DNA form, the CDR3 reads TGCGCCAGCAGCTCTGACCCGACCTCCCAGTACTTC.

The chain couples TRBV24-1 to TRBJ2-1; 10 positions match TRBD2. CDR1 and CDR2 from the germline V gene are KGHDR and SFDVKD. V gave up 5 bases and J gave up 4 bases; unmatched junction bases: 7. This CDR3 region has 16 residues. CDR3: CATSVSAGGPYNEQFF. The DNA for the CDR3 is TGTGCCACCAGTGTATCAGCGGGAGGGCCTTACAATGAGCAGTTCTTC.

This clonotype has more than one count but fewer than ten. The rearrangement links TRBV12-3 or TRBV12-4 to TRBJ2-1; perhaps TRBD2 as D (6 bases). V was pared by 7 bases and J by 0 bases, with 13 bases between. This CDR3 spans 15 amino acids. The CDR3 here is CASTPGTGSYNEQFF. In DNA, the CDR3 is TGTGCCAGCACCCCCGGGACTGGCTCCTACAATGAGCAGTTCTTC.

This clonotype was counted only a few times. V gene TRBV5-1 combines with J gene TRBJ2-3; a weak D match, TRBD2 (6 bases). The CDR3 extends over 15 amino acids. V was pared by 0 bases and J by 3 bases, with 11 bases between. Germline V CDR1 and CDR2: SGHRS, YFSETQ. CDR3 DNA: TGCGCCAGCAGCTTGGTGGCAGGGAGGACAGATACGCAGTATTTT. It yields the protein CASSLVAGRTDTQYF.